This T cell receptor beta chain was sequenced in a study of T cell repertoires in cytomegalovirus infection. TCRdb re-derived calls from the reads in MiXCR, one entry per CDR3 protein. The sample yields around 800,000 distinct CDR3 sequences, around a third seen once. From germline, CDR1 is SEHNR and CDR2 FQNEAQ (reference sequence). The CDR3 runs 18 residues. The V gene end was trimmed by 5 bases and the J gene end by 0 bases; junction bases not matched to a gene: 12. In this sample, this clonotype turned up a few times. Its antigen is undetermined. Material: cultured CD8+ T cells from PBMCs, obtained from culture after CMV antigen stimulation. The sequence was collected from a human donor in good health (CMV status not recorded). Some clones in this sample may be carry-over from other donors' samples. This rearrangement joins TRBV7-9 to TRBJ2-7, with 11 positions matching TRBD2. CDR3 nucleotide sequence: TGTGCCAGCAGCACCAGCGGGCTAGCGGGGGGTATCTCCTACGAGCAGTACTTC. This sequence encodes CASSTSGLAGGISYEQYF. The whole variable domain, remainder taken from reference TRBV7-9 and TRBJ2-7, is DTGVSQNPRHKITKRGQNVTFRCDPISEHNRLYWYRQTLGQGPEFLTYFQNEAQLEKSRLLSDRFSAERPKGSFSTLEIQRTEQGDSAMYLCASSTSGLAGGISYEQYFGPGTRLTVT.